The clone carrying this T cell receptor (beta chain) was found once. The repertoire was sequenced with immunoSEQ multiplex PCR; TCRdb's copy has only in-frame clones and lacks some. This sample has around 76,000 clones, with 80% to 90% found just once. The data originate from a study of OX40 agonist ivuxolimab in advanced cancers. The receptor's source is an adult with an advanced solid tumor such as melanoma, head and neck, liver or kidney cancer. The sequencing here drew on CD4+ or CD8+ T cells sorted from blood, taken in a trial of the OX40 agonist ivuxolimab.

For the CDR3, the DNA is TGTGCCAGCAGTGTAGGACAGGGGAGAAACACCATATATTTT. It is translated as CASSVGQGRNTIYF. The chain employs TRBV6-1 and TRBJ1-3, with TRBD1 identical over 9 bases. The CDR3 is 14 residues long. Germline CDR1 MNHNS, CDR2 SASEGT. The ends lost 4 bases at V and 5 bases at J; junction bases unmatched: 3.